These T cell receptor beta chains were read from a single sample in a study of T cell responses to AZD1222 COVID-19 vaccine. Only in-frame clones appear in the TCRdb table, and some are missing; sequencing was by immunoSEQ multiplex PCR. The table lists approximately 180,000 clones, about nine tenths of them singletons, with 2.6% in the top ten. This sample comprised peripheral blood, obtained on day 0 of AZD1222 vaccination. These receptors were taken from an adult in good health. CDR3s include the opening cysteine and the closing phenylalanine or tryptophan. Fields, in order: D gene, V gene, clone size, J gene, CDR3 DNA, CDR3 protein. A D gene is named only where the DNA matches it firmly. The size of a clone is reported for some rows only, either as once, few or many, or as a class for expanded clones.

-	TRBV10-1	-	TRBJ1-1	TGCGCCAGCAGTGAGTCTTGGACTGAAGCTTTCTTT	CASSESWTEAFF
-	TRBV6-5	-	TRBJ2-5	TGTGCCAGCAGTTCGGGAATCGAAGAGACCCAGTACTTC	CASSSGIEETQYF
-	TRBV21-1	-	TRBJ1-1	TGTGCCAGCAGCAATCGGCGGGACAAAATTGAAGCTTTCTTT	CASSNRRDKIEAFF
TRBD1	TRBV19	-	TRBJ2-3	TGTGCCAGCGCGAACAGGGGGCGGGAAGATACGCAGTATTTT	CASANRGREDTQYF
-	TRBV19	-	TRBJ1-4	TGTGCCAGTACCTCTTGGGGGGGCGAACGTGAAAAACTGTTTTTT	CASTSWGGEREKLFF
TRBD1	TRBV5-8	-	TRBJ2-1	TGTGCCAGCAGCTTGTCGGGACAGGGATTAAGCTACAATGAGCAGTTCTTC	CASSLSGQGLSYNEQFF
TRBD1	TRBV6-5	-	TRBJ1-6	TGTGCCAGCAGTTACGCCGACAGGGGTAATTCACCCCTCCACTTT	CASSYADRGNSPLHF
-	TRBV7-9	-	TRBJ2-3	TGTGCCAGCAGCCCCGAAGCGGCAGATACGCAGTATTTT	CASSPEAADTQYF
-	TRBV5-5	-	TRBJ2-7	TGTGCCAGCAGCCCTCGGGGTGTCCTTCTCGAGCAGTACTTC	CASSPRGVLLEQYF
-	TRBV27	few	TRBJ1-2	TGTGCCAGCGCGGAGGTGGGTGGGTCGGACTATGGCTACACCTTC	CASAEVGGSDYGYTF
-	TRBV5-1	-	TRBJ1-2	TGCGCCAGCAGCTTGGAAATTCCCTCGTTAGGAAATGGCTACACCTTC	CASSLEIPSLGNGYTF
TRBD1	TRBV3-1/TRBV3-2	-	TRBJ1-1	TGTGCCAGCAGCCAAGGGGACAGGGTGGGGGTAGCTTTCTTT	CASSQGDRVGVAFF
-	TRBV11-2	once	TRBJ2-1	TGTGCCAGCAGCTTCGTAGTGGGGGAGCAGTTCTTC	CASSFVVGEQFF
-	TRBV27	-	TRBJ1-1	TGTGCCAGCAGTTTCGAAGTTGGGACCGGGGGAAATGAAGCTTTCTTT	CASSFEVGTGGNEAFF
-	TRBV28	-	TRBJ2-7	TGTGCCAGCAGTTTAGGGTCAGGGTCAAAGCAGTACTTC	CASSLGSGSKQYF
-	TRBV24-1	-	TRBJ2-1	TGTGCCACCAGTGATCTAACTAGCTCCCACTCCTACAATGAGCAGTTCTTC	CATSDLTSSHSYNEQFF
-	TRBV10-3	-	TRBJ2-7	TGTGCCATCAGTACAACGTCGAGCTCCTACGAGCAGTACTTC	CAISTTSSSYEQYF
-	TRBV29-1	-	TRBJ1-3	TGCAGCGCCGGAACAGGGAGCTCTGGAAACACCATATATTTT	CSAGTGSSGNTIYF
-	TRBV11-3	-	TRBJ2-7	TGTGCCAGCAGCTTAGGCCGGACCGAGGGGCAGTACTTC	CASSLGRTEGQYF
TRBD1	TRBV28	-	TRBJ1-1	TGTGCCAGCAGTTTATTGACAGGGGGCACTGAAGCTTTCTTT	CASSLLTGGTEAFF
-	TRBV21-1	-	TRBJ2-3	TGTGCCAGCAGCAAAGCGACTTGGACAGGCGGGGTGGGAACGCAGTATTTT	CASSKATWTGGVGTQYF
TRBD2	TRBV3-1/TRBV3-2	-	TRBJ2-7	TGTGCCAGCAGCCAACCATCGGGACTAGCGGGCTACGAGCAGTACTTC	CASSQPSGLAGYEQYF
-	TRBV29-1	-	TRBJ2-5	TGCAGCGTTGAGGGGGCGCGGGAGACCCAGTACTTC	CSVEGARETQYF
-	TRBV5-6	-	TRBJ2-7	TGTGCCAGCAGCTTGGGGGGCTACGAGCAGTACTTC	CASSLGGYEQYF
-	TRBV4-1	-	TRBJ2-3	TGCGCCAGCAGCCAGCAGGGAATACTAGGAGATACGCAGTATTTT	CASSQQGILGDTQYF
-	TRBV4-2	-	TRBJ2-3	TGTGCCAGCAGCCCTCCCGTACTCGGCACAGATACGCAGTATTTT	CASSPPVLGTDTQYF
-	TRBV5-1	-	TRBJ2-7	TGCGCCAGCAGCTCGGGACTGAGACCTTACGAGCAGTACTTC	CASSSGLRPYEQYF
-	TRBV10-2	-	TRBJ2-7	TGCGCCAGCAGTACTTTAGGAGCCTACGAGCAGTACTTC	CASSTLGAYEQYF
-	TRBV7-6	-	TRBJ2-3	TGTGCCAGCAGCCCCCGACAGGGCGGGATCACAGATACGCAGTATTTT	CASSPRQGGITDTQYF
TRBD1	TRBV19	-	TRBJ2-6	TGTGCCAGTGACAGGGGAACGGGGGCCAACGTCCTGACTTTC	CASDRGTGANVLTF
-	TRBV27	-	TRBJ1-1	TGTGCCAGCAGTTTAGGGGGAACTAACACTGAAGCTTTCTTT	CASSLGGTNTEAFF
-	TRBV7-2	-	TRBJ2-1	TGTGCCAGCAGCTTAAACCGGGGAAATGAGCAGTTCTTC	CASSLNRGNEQFF
TRBD2	TRBV30	once	TRBJ2-7	TGTGCCTGGAGTGTACGACTAGCGGGAGCCCGGGGAGGCGAGCAGTACTTC	CAWSVRLAGARGGEQYF
-	TRBV19	few	TRBJ2-3	TGTGCCAGTAAAATCGGCACAGATACGCAGTATTTT	CASKIGTDTQYF
-	TRBV18	-	TRBJ1-5	TGTGCCAGCTCTGGGGAGTTTAGCAATCAGCCCCAGCATTTT	CASSGEFSNQPQHF
-	TRBV10-1	once	TRBJ1-2	TGCGCCAGCAGTGACCCCGGGCAGGGACACTATGGCTACACCTTC	CASSDPGQGHYGYTF
-	TRBV28	-	TRBJ1-3	TGTGCCAGCAGTTTGAAGCCCACTGGAAACACCATATATTTT	CASSLKPTGNTIYF
-	TRBV15	-	TRBJ2-7	TGTGCCCACCGGGTAGGGTTTGGGGGGCTCTACGAGCAGTACTTC	CAHRVGFGGLYEQYF
-	TRBV29-1	few	TRBJ2-1	TGCAGCGCTATGAGAAATGAGCAGTTCTTC	CSAMRNEQFF
TRBD1	TRBV28	-	TRBJ2-7	TGTGCCAGCAGTTTAGGACAGGGCCCCTCCTACGAGCAGTACTTC	CASSLGQGPSYEQYF
-	TRBV29-1	few	TRBJ1-1	TGCAGCGGATTGAAGCCGCCCACTGAAGCTTTCTTT	CSGLKPPTEAFF
TRBD1	TRBV28	-	TRBJ1-6	TGTGCCAGCAGTCTGACAGGGGGGATAGATTCACCCCTCCACTTT	CASSLTGGIDSPLHF
-	TRBV19	-	TRBJ2-7	TGTGCCAGTAGTAGGGCTTACGAGCAGTACTTC	CASSRAYEQYF
TRBD2	TRBV5-4	-	TRBJ2-7	TGTGCCAGCAGCTTTTTAGCGGGGGGGAACTACGAGCAGTACTTC	CASSFLAGGNYEQYF
-	TRBV12-3/TRBV12-4	-	TRBJ2-4	TGTGCCAGCAGCGAAGGGACCCCGAACATTCAGTACTTC	CASSEGTPNIQYF
-	TRBV6-2/TRBV6-3	-	TRBJ1-5	TGTGCCAGCAGTTACGGGGTCGGAGGGAGAGGGTTAAGGGGTCAGCCCCAGCATTTT	CASSYGVGGRGLRGQPQHF
-	TRBV5-1	-	TRBJ1-2	TGCGCCAGCAGCTTGGGCGACTCAATCTATGGCTACACCTTC	CASSLGDSIYGYTF
TRBD2	TRBV5-1	-	TRBJ2-7	TGCGCCAGCAGCTTGGCCTCCGTTGGTGGACTAGGCTACGAGCAGTACTTC	CASSLASVGGLGYEQYF
-	TRBV28	-	TRBJ2-7	TGTGCCAGCAGTTTACCCTCACATGGGGTAGGATACGAGCAGTACTTC	CASSLPSHGVGYEQYF